The source of this T cell receptor (beta chain) is a study of CD8 T cells in ankylosing spondylitis. Ten or more counts support this clonotype. With molecular barcodes, quantitative 5'-RACE was used to make the TCR beta libraries. TCRdb fed the 5' RACE reads into MiXCR, producing one record per CDR3 protein. The table records about 39,000 distinct CDR3 sequences, less than 4% of them present only once. The germline V gene has CDR1 SGDLS and CDR2 YYNGEE. The CDR3 has 15 residues. The ends lost 4 bases at V and 6 bases at J; junction bases unmatched: 8. The chain combines TRBV9 with TRBJ2-1, with TRBD2 matching 9 bases. Sequenced material: blood, either unsorted or a sorted T cell fraction (not recorded which). This receptor was taken from a male donor with ankylosing spondylitis or in good health (not recorded which). The CDR3 protein is CASSTTGGGANEQFF. The CDR3 DNA sequence: TGTGCCAGCAGCACGACTGGCGGGGGGGCCAATGAGCAGTTCTTC.